Presented here are 5 T cell receptor beta chains from one specimen sequenced in a study of cytomegalovirus exposure and HLA in healthy donors. Vbeta (60) and Jbeta (13) primers were used in the PCR. Assay used: immunoSEQ multiplex PCR; TCRdb lists only in-frame clones, some missing. Seen here are under 200,000 clones, about 80% observed once, and the top ten hold around 2.3%. What was sequenced was PBMCs. All receptors derive from a woman aged 45-60 years in good health and CMV-seronegative.

This clone was seen a handful of times. The chain employs TRBV4-1 and TRBJ1-3, with D maybe TRBD1 (6 bases). The CDR3 length is 16 residues. V dropped 4 bases and J dropped 0 bases, with 13 bases sitting between them. Germline CDR1 reads MGHRA; CDR2 reads YSYEKL. DNA of the CDR3: TGCGCCAGCAGCCGAGACGGACAGATCTCTGGAAACACCATATATTTT. This gives the protein CASSRDGQISGNTIYF.

Points on this clone: This likely came from a read error, as a far larger clone is one base away. Other DNA sequences in this specimen translate into the identical CDR3. This chain joins TRBV6-5 and TRBJ1-2, with a weak D call TRBD1 (6 bases). The germline CDR1 and CDR2 sequences are MNHEY and SVGAGI. Trimming stripped 4 bases from V and 3 bases from J, with 15 bases between. CDR3 length: 15 residues. In DNA, the CDR3 is TGTGCCAGCAGTTCCCGGGACCCAGGGGACTATGGCTACACCTTC. This encodes CASSSRDPGDYGYTF.

The chain employs TRBV30 and TRBJ2-7; a possible D gene is TRBD1 (5 bases). The V and J ends lost 1 base and 7 bases respectively, with 14 bases between them. Germline lookup yields CDR1 GTSNPN and CDR2 SVGIG (reference sequence). CDR3 length: 13 amino acids. Here the CDR3 DNA reads TGTGCCTGGAGTGGTGCAGGGTATGGAGAGCAGTACTTC. Translated, it gives CAWSGAGYGEQYF.

The V call is TRBV29-1, the J call TRBJ1-2, with no clear D. CDR3 length: 13 residues. The V gene's germline CDR1 is SQVTM and CDR2 ANQGSEA. Trimming removed 4 bases from V and 4 bases from J, with 13 bases in between. CDR3 in amino acids: CSVGAPLGYGYTF. CDR3 nucleotide sequence: TGCAGCGTTGGTGCCCCTCTAGGCTATGGCTACACCTTC.

This chain uses TRBV9 with TRBJ2-2; 7 nucleotides line up with TRBD2. Germline CDR1 SGDLS, CDR2 YYNGEE. J gave up 6 bases and V 5 bases, and 1 base lay outside the gene matches. CDR3 size: 12 residues. The CDR3 DNA is TGTGCCAGCAGAGCGGGGCCCGGGGAGCTGTTTTTT. Amino acids: CASRAGPGELFF.